This TCR beta chain is from a study of early T cells in non-severe SARS-CoV-2 infection. Study overall: Sequenced material consisted of bulk RNA (from unsorted whole blood), and chains were unpaired.

Tagging with unique molecular identifiers was applied to individual cDNA molecules. TCRdb independently ran MiXCR on the 5' RACE reads; one entry per CDR3 protein. The data show fewer than 120,000 distinct CDR3 sequences, with roughly 13% seen just once and about 4% held by the top ten. V was cut by 0 bases and J by 7 bases, with 13 bases left in between. CDR3 length: 15 residues. Germline values: CDR1 SGDLS, CDR2 YYNGEE. As concerns this clonotype: Its antigen is undetermined.

Study-level points and caveats: Matching results from VDJdb favored anti-spike CD8 responses, leaving private and CD4 specificities undetected.

The TCR was taken from an adult who was a healthcare worker with PCR-confirmed SARS-CoV-2 infection or an uninfected control (not recorded which). The material sequenced was whole blood, taken at baseline. The V call is TRBV9, the J call TRBJ1-4, with D unresolved. The CDR3: CASSVVGTRGEKLFF. In nucleotides, the CDR3 is TGTGCCAGCAGCGTAGTAGGCACCCGGGGTGAAAAACTGTTTTTT.